This T cell receptor (beta chain) comes out of a study of cytomegalovirus exposure and HLA in healthy donors. Across the whole study: According to later analysis, the same platform produced the 110 or so validation and 666 first-cohort repertoires.

With respect to this clone: Its target is not known.

Study-wide points: 164 TCR beta chains were listed as cytomegalovirus-associated.

Trimming removed 0 bases from V and 7 bases from J; junction bases left unmatched: 6. This CDR3 is 15 amino acids long. Germline CDR1 reads SGHRS; CDR2 reads YFSETQ. Generated by immunoSEQ multiplex PCR, the TCRdb table keeps only in-frame clones and is missing some. The table records 250,000 to 300,000 clones, around 89% of them present only once. The source material was PBMCs. The sequence was collected from a woman in her late teens or twenties in good health and CMV-seronegative. The chain carries TRBV5-1 and TRBJ2-1, with 8 bases fitting TRBD2. Written as DNA, the CDR3 is TGCGCCAGCAGCTTGGTGGGCGGGGGGTGGAATGAGCAGTTCTTC. Protein product: CASSLVGGGWNEQFF.